The rows below give T cell receptor beta chains drawn from one sample of a study of blood T cell repertoires in COVID-19. Sequencing was performed with immunoSEQ multiplex PCR; in TCRdb, only in-frame clones are kept and a portion is missing. Among 250,000 to 350,000 clones listed, more than 75% were seen once. The specimen was peripheral blood. The receptors derive from a woman between 45 and 65 years old who had recovered from COVID-19. The CDR3 runs from the conserved cysteine through the conserved F or W. The D gene is left open where the match is weak. The size entry is marked missing in some rows and otherwise reads once, few, many or a size class.

j_call | v_call | d_call | clone_size | cdr3_aa | cdr3_nt
TRBJ2-3 | TRBV7-8 | TRBD2 | . | CASSTQARGGLAGGGGTDTQYF | TGTGCCAGCAGCACTCAAGCCCGGGGCGGACTAGCGGGAGGAGGGGGCACAGATACGCAGTATTTT
TRBJ2-7 | TRBV3-1/TRBV3-2 | TRBD2 | . | CASSHLSGGAGQYF | TGTGCCAGCAGCCATCTTAGCGGGGGGGCCGGACAGTACTTC
TRBJ2-5 | TRBV4-3 | . | . | CASSQDLRPQETQYF | TGCGCCAGCAGCCAAGATCTGCGGCCGCAAGAGACCCAGTACTTC
TRBJ2-3 | TRBV27 | TRBD2 | . | CASSLGLAVDSTDTQYF | TGTGCCAGCAGTTTAGGGCTAGCGGTTGATAGCACAGATACGCAGTATTTT
TRBJ1-1 | TRBV6-2/TRBV6-3 | . | . | CASSHRTEAEAFF | TGTGCCAGCAGTCACCGGACAGAAGCCGAAGCTTTCTTT
TRBJ2-7 | TRBV2 | . | . | CASTGRNEQYF | TGTGCCAGCACGGGGAGGAACGAGCAGTACTTC
TRBJ2-2 | TRBV7-2 | TRBD1 | . | CASSPTGLAGELFF | TGTGCCAGCAGCCCGACAGGGTTGGCCGGGGAGCTGTTTTTT
TRBJ2-5 | TRBV6-1 | TRBD2 | . | CASSEALAGEETQYF | TGTGCCAGCAGTGAAGCCCTAGCGGGGGAAGAGACCCAGTACTTC
TRBJ1-1 | TRBV7-2 | TRBD1 | . | CASSLERDRVYTEAFF | TGTGCCAGCAGCTTAGAACGGGACAGGGTCTACACTGAAGCTTTCTTT
TRBJ2-7 | TRBV6-5 | . | . | CASLGFGAGEQYF | TGTGCCAGCTTGGGTTTTGGGGCGGGGGAGCAGTACTTC
TRBJ1-6 | TRBV28 | . | . | CASSDSSYNSPLHF | TGTGCCAGCAGTGACAGCTCCTATAATTCACCCCTCCACTTT
TRBJ2-7 | TRBV5-1 | . | . | CASSPTISTYEQYF | TGCGCCAGCAGCCCGACAATTTCAACCTACGAGCAGTACTTC
TRBJ1-3 | TRBV2 | . | . | CASSVTGTSGNTIYF | TGTGCCAGCAGTGTTACGGGGACATCTGGAAACACCATATATTTT
TRBJ1-1 | TRBV20-1 | . | . | CSATPGTEAFF | TGCAGTGCTACTCCGGGCACTGAAGCTTTCTTT
TRBJ1-1 | TRBV29-1 | . | . | CSVQTSSYTEAFF | TGCAGCGTCCAGACAAGCTCCTACACTGAAGCTTTCTTT
TRBJ2-7 | TRBV5-4 | TRBD2 | . | CASSLGLAGGYYEQYF | TGTGCCAGCAGCCTGGGACTAGCGGGAGGTTACTACGAGCAGTACTTC
TRBJ1-3 | TRBV5-1 | . | once | CASSSDGQFTGNTIYF | TGCGCCAGCAGCTCGGACGGACAATTTACTGGAAACACCATATATTTT
TRBJ2-1 | TRBV5-8 | . | . | CASSSTIAHEQFF | TGTGCCAGCAGCTCCACTATAGCCCATGAGCAGTTCTTC
TRBJ1-1 | TRBV6-2/TRBV6-3 | . | few | CASSWRVTEAFF | TGTGCCAGCAGTTGGAGGGTCACTGAAGCTTTCTTT
TRBJ2-1 | TRBV3-1/TRBV3-2 | TRBD2 | . | CASSPARDYKGHEQFF | TGTGCCAGCAGTCCTGCCCGGGACTACAAAGGACATGAGCAGTTCTTC
TRBJ2-2 | TRBV10-3 | TRBD2 | . | CAISLAEANTGELFF | TGTGCCATCAGCCTAGCGGAAGCGAACACCGGGGAGCTGTTTTTT
TRBJ1-1 | TRBV6-5 | . | . | CASSFAGANTEAFF | TGTGCCAGCAGTTTTGCAGGGGCAAACACTGAAGCTTTCTTT
TRBJ1-2 | TRBV9 | TRBD1 | . | CASSKLTGDGYTF | TGTGCCAGCAGCAAATTAACAGGGGACGGCTACACCTTC
TRBJ1-1 | TRBV29-1 | TRBD1 | . | CSGGQGNTEAFF | TGCAGCGGAGGACAGGGGAACACTGAAGCTTTCTTT
TRBJ1-5 | TRBV5-8 | . | . | CASSLDRAHQPQHF | TGTGCCAGCAGCTTGGACAGGGCTCATCAGCCCCAGCATTTT
TRBJ2-7 | TRBV28 | TRBD1 | . | CASSASGTVSSEQYF | TGTGCCAGCAGTGCCTCCGGGACAGTCTCTTCCGAGCAGTACTTC
TRBJ1-1 | TRBV27 | TRBD1 | . | CASSLGQVRGTEAFF | TGTGCCAGCAGTCTTGGACAGGTCCGGGGCACTGAAGCTTTCTTT
TRBJ2-5 | TRBV5-4 | TRBD1 | . | CASSQTGKQETQYF | TGTGCCAGCAGTCAGACAGGGAAGCAAGAGACCCAGTACTTC
TRBJ2-5 | TRBV28 | TRBD1 | . | CASSLAGGRETQYF | TGTGCCAGCAGTTTAGCAGGGGGTAGGGAGACCCAGTACTTC
TRBJ2-3 | TRBV19 | . | . | CASSSFDRLSTDTQYF | TGTGCCAGTAGCAGCTTCGACCGACTGAGCACAGATACGCAGTATTTT
TRBJ1-3 | TRBV7-8 | . | . | CASSETGHSGNTIYF | TGTGCCAGCAGCGAGACAGGACACTCTGGAAACACCATATATTTT
TRBJ2-1 | TRBV4-3 | . | . | CASSQATTRLRYNEQFF | TGCGCCAGCAGCCAAGCGACAACTAGGTTACGGTACAATGAGCAGTTCTTC
TRBJ1-1 | TRBV5-6 | TRBD1 | . | CASSEMGQGDTEAFF | TGTGCCAGCAGCGAAATGGGACAGGGGGACACTGAAGCTTTCTTT
TRBJ2-1 | TRBV4-3 | . | . | CASSQDLAIRSYNEQFF | TGCGCCAGCAGCCAAGATCTCGCTATTCGCTCCTACAATGAGCAGTTCTTC